This TCR beta chain was captured by sequencing in a study of cytomegalovirus exposure and HLA in healthy donors. Study observations and caveats: The investigators catalogued 150 to 200 TCR beta chains as cytomegalovirus-associated. DRB1 had the most TCR associations and HLA-C the fewest, a later analysis found, with rates varying by HLA locus.

This CDR3 contains 13 residues. Germline V CDR1 and CDR2: SGHTA, FQGNSA. Trimming shortened V by 6 bases and J by 0 bases, and 9 bases separated the two germline ends. PCR used 60 Vbeta primers and 13 Jbeta primers. Here immunoSEQ multiplex PCR was the method, and the copy in TCRdb shows in-frame clones only, minus some. The sample includes 150,000 to 200,000 clones, 70% to 85% of them seen just once. Concerning this clone: Its antigen remains unknown.

The sequencing input was PBMCs. V is TRBV7-2 and J is TRBJ2-7; D unclear. The TCR comes from a man aged 45-60 years in good health and CMV-seropositive. CDR3 bases: TGTGCCAGCAGTCCGACTCCCTCCTACGAGCAGTACTTC. It specifies CASSPTPSYEQYF. Together with reference TRBV7-2 and TRBJ2-7, the CDR3 gives the full variable domain: GAGVSQSPSNKVTEKGKDVELRCDPISGHTALYWYRQSLGQGLEFLIYFQGNSAPDKSGLPSDRFSAERTGGSVSTLTIQRTQQEDSAVYLCASSPTPSYEQYFGPGTRLTVT.